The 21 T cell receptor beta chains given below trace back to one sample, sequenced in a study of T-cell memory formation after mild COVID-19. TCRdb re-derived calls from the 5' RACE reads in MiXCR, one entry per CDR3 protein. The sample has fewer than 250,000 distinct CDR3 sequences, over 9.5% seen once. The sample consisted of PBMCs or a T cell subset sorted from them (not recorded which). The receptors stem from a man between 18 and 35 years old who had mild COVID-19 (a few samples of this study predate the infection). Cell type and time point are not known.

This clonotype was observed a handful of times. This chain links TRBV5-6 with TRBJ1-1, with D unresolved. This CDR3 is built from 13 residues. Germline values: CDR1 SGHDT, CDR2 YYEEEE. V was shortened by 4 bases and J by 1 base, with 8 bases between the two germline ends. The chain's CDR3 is CASSPVWNTEAFF. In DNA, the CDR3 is TGTGCCAGCAGCCCCGTATGGAACACTGAAGCTTTCTTT.

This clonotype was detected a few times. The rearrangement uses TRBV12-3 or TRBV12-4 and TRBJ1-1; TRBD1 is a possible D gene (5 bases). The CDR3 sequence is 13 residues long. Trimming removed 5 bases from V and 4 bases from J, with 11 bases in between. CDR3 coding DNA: TGTGCCAGCAGTCAACAGGTGGGCACTGAAGCTTTCTTT. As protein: CASSQQVGTEAFF.

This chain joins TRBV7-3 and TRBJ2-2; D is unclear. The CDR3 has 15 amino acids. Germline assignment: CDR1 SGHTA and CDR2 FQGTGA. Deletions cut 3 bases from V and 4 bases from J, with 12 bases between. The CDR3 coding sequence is TGTGCCAGCAGCTTCTCTGGAGACGCCACCGGGGAGCTGTTTTTT. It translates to CASSFSGDATGELFF.

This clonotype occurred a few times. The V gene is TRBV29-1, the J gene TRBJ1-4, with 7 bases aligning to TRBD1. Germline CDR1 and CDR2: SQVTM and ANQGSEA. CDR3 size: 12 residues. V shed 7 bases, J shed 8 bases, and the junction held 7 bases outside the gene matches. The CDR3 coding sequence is TGCAGCGCCATGACAGGGACAGAAAAACTGTTTTTT. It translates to CSAMTGTEKLFF.

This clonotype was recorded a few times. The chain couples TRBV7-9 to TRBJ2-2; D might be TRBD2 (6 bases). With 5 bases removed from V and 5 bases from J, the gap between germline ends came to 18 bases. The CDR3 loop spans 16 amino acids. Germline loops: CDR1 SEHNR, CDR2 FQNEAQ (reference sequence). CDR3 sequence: CASSHGGTPRTGELFF. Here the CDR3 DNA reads TGTGCCAGCAGCCATGGAGGGACTCCTCGGACCGGGGAGCTGTTTTTT.

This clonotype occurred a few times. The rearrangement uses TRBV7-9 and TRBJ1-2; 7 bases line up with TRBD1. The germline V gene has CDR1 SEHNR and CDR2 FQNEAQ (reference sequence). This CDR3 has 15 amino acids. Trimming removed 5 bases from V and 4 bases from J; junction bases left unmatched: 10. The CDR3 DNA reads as TGTGCCAGCAGCCGCGTAGGGGGCAGTGGCTATGGCTACACCTTC. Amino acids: CASSRVGGSGYGYTF.

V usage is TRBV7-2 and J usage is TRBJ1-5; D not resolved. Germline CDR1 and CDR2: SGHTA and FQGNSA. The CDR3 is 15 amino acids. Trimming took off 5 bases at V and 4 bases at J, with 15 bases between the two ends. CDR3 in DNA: TGTGCCAGCAGCCCCGCCACTGGAAGGAATCAGCCCCAGCATTTT. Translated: CASSPATGRNQPQHF.

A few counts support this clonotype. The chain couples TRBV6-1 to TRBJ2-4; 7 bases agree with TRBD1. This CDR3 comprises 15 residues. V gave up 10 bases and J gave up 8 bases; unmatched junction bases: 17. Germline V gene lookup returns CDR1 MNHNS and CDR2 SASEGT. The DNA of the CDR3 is TGTGCCACTCACCGGACAGGAGTGGGTACGGACATTCAGTACTTC. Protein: CATHRTGVGTDIQYF.

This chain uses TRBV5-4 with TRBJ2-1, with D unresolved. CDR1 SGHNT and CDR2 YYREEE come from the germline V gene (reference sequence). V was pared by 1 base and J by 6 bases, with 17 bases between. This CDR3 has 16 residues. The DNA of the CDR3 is TGTGCCAGCAGCTTGCCCCCCCCCTCTACGGGCAATGAGCAGTTCTTC. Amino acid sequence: CASSLPPPSTGNEQFF.

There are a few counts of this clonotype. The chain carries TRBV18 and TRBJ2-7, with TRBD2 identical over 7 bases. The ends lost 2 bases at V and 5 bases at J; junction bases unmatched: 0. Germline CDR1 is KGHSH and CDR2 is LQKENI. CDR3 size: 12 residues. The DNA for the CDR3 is TGTGCCAGCTCACCAAGCGGGGACGAGCAGTACTTC. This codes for CASSPSGDEQYF. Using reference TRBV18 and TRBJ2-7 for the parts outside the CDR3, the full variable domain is NAGVMQNPRHLVRRRGQEARLRCSPMKGHSHVYWYRQLPEEGLKFMVYLQKENIIDESGMPKERFSAEFPKEGPSILRIQQVVRGDSAAYFCASSPSGDEQYFGPGTRLTVT.

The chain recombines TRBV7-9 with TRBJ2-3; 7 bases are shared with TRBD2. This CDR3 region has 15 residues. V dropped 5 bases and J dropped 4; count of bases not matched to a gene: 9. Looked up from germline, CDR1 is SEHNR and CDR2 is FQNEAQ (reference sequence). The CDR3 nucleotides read TGTGCCAGCAGCCCAGGCGGGGGAATCTCAGATACGCAGTATTTT. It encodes CASSPGGGISDTQYF.

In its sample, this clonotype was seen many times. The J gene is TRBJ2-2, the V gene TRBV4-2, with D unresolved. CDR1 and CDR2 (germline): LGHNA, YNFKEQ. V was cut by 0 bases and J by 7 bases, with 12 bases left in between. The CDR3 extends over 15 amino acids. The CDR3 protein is CASSQDYVFDGELFF. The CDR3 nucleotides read TGTGCCAGCAGCCAAGATTATGTTTTCGACGGGGAGCTGTTTTTT.

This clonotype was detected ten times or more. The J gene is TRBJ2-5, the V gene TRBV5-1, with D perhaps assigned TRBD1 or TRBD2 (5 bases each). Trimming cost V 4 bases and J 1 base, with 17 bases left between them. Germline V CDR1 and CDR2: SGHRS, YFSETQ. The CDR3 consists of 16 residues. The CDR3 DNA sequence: TGCGCCAGCAGCGCGGTGGGGGTCCTGTCCCAAGAGACCCAGTACTTC. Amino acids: CASSAVGVLSQETQYF.

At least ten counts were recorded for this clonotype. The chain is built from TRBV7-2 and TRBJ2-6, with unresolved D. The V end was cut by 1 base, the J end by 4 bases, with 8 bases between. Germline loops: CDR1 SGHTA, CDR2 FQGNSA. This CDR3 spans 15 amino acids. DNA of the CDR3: TGTGCCAGCAGCTTAGACTTTTCAGGGGCCAACGTCCTGACTTTC. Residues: CASSLDFSGANVLTF.

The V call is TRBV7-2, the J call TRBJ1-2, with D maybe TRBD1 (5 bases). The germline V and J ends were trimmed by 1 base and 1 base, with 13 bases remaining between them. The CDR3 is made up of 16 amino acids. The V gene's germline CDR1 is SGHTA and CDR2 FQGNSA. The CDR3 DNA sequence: TGTGCCAGCAGCTTAGACCGTTGGGGGGGTAACTATGGCTACACCTTC. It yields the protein CASSLDRWGGNYGYTF.

Written as DNA, the CDR3 is TGTGCCAGCAGTTACTGGGTCAATTCACCCCTCCACTTT. This gives the protein CASSYWVNSPLHF. The chain uses TRBV6-5 and TRBJ1-6, with D unresolved. Trimming shortened V by 1 base and J by 7 bases, and 5 bases separated the two germline ends. The CDR3 totals 13 residues. Germline V gene sequence: CDR1 MNHEY, CDR2 SVGAGI.

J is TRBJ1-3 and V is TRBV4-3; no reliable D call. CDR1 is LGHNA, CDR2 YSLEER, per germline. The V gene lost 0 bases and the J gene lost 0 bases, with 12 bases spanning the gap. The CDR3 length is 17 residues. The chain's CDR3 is CASSQEGAFRSGNTIYF. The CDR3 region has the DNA TGCGCCAGCAGCCAAGAAGGAGCGTTCCGCTCTGGAAACACCATATATTTT.

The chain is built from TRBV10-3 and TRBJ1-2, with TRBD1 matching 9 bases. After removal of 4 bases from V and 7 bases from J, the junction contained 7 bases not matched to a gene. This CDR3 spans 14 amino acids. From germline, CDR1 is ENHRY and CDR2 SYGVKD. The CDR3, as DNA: TGTGCCATCAGTGCGTCGGGACAGGGAGCTGGCTACACCTTC. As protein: CAISASGQGAGYTF.

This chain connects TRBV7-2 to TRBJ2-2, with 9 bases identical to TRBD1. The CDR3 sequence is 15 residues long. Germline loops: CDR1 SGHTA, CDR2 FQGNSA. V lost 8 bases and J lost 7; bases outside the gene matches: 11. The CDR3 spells CASRGGTGKGGELFF. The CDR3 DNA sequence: TGTGCCAGCCGAGGGGGGACAGGGAAAGGCGGGGAGCTGTTTTTT.

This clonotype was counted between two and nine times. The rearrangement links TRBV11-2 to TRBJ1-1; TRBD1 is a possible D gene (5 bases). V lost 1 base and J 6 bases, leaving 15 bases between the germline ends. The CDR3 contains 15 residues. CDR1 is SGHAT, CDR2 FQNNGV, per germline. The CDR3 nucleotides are TGTGCCAGCAGCTTAGCGAGGTGGGGGGTTGCTGAAGCTTTCTTT. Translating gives CASSLARWGVAEAFF.

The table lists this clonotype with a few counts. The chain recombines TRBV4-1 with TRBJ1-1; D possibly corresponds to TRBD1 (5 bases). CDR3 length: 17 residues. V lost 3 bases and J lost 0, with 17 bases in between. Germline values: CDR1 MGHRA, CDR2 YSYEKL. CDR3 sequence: CASSHVPGRRMNTEAFF. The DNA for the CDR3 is TGCGCCAGCAGCCATGTGCCGGGACGGCGGATGAACACTGAAGCTTTCTTT.